The rows below give T cell receptor beta chains drawn from one sample of a study of cytomegalovirus exposure and HLA in healthy donors. Clones were read by immunoSEQ multiplex PCR, and TCRdb kept only the in-frame ones, dropping some. The table has about 100,000 clones, about 79% seen once. Sequenced input: PBMCs. Source of these receptors: a woman aged 18-35 years in good health and CMV-seronegative. Both conserved end residues are part of each CDR3. The D gene is left open where the match is weak. Clone size, where shown, is once, few, many, or a class for clones that have expanded.

D gene,J gene,V gene,clone size,CDR3 DNA,CDR3 protein
-,TRBJ1-5,TRBV5-4,-,TGTGCCGGCAGAGACTCAGCGGGGGCGTCGGGCAATCAGCCCCAGCATTTT,CAGRDSAGASGNQPQHF
-,TRBJ1-1,TRBV28,-,TGTGCCAGCAGTTTTGGCAGGGGAGAGATGAACACTGAAGCTTTCTTT,CASSFGRGEMNTEAFF
TRBD1,TRBJ2-7,TRBV7-3,-,TGTGCCAGCAGCCCCTCCAGGGGGAGTTCCGAGCAGTACTTC,CASSPSRGSSEQYF
TRBD2,TRBJ2-7,TRBV7-2,-,TGTGCCAGCAGCTTAGACGCGGCGGGGGATTACGAGCAGTACTTC,CASSLDAAGDYEQYF
TRBD1,TRBJ2-1,TRBV28,few,TGTGCCAGCAGTCCGGGACAGGGGAATGAGCAGTTCTTC,CASSPGQGNEQFF
-,TRBJ2-1,TRBV19,-,TGTGCCAGTAGTATAACCAGCGGACCCTACAATGAGCAGTTCTTC,CASSITSGPYNEQFF
-,TRBJ1-1,TRBV13,-,TGTGCCAGCAGCTCCGAGACCAGGGAAGCTTTCTTT,CASSSETREAFF
TRBD1,TRBJ2-7,TRBV29-1,-,TGCAGCGTTGTGGGGACAGAGAGTTACGAGCAGTACTTC,CSVVGTESYEQYF
-,TRBJ1-4,TRBV18,-,TGTGCCAGCTCAAGCGAAACGGGAAAACTGTTTTTT,CASSSETGKLFF
-,TRBJ2-6,TRBV2,-,TGTGCCAGCAGCTTAGACACGGGGTTTCTGGGTGCCAACGTCCTAACTTTC,CASSLDTGFLGANVLTF